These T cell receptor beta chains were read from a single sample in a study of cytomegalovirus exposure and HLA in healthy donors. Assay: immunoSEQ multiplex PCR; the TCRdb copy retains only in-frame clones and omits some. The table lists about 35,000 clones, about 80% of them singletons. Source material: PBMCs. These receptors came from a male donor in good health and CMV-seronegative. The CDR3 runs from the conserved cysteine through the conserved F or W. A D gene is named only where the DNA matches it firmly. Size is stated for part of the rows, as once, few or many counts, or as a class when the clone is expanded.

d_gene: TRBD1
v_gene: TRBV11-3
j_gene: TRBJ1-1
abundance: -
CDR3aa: CASSLGQGGTEAFF
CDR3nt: TGTGCCAGCAGCTTGGGACAGGGGGGCACTGAAGCTTTCTTT

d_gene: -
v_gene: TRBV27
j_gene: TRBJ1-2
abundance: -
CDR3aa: CASSLTGAGYTF
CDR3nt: TGTGCCAGCAGTTTGACAGGTGCTGGCTACACCTTC

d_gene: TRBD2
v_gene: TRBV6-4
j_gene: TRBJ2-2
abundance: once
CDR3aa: CASSEIAGPTGELFF
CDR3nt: TGTGCCAGCAGCGAAATAGCGGGCCCCACCGGGGAGCTGTTTTTT

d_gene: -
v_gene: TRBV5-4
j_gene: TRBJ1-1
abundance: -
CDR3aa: CASSSRRGEAFF
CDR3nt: TGTGCCAGCAGCTCCAGGAGGGGTGAAGCTTTCTTT

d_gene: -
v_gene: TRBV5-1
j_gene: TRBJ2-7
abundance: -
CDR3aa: CASAPDGAYEQYF
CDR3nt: TGCGCCAGCGCTCCAGACGGAGCCTACGAGCAGTACTTC

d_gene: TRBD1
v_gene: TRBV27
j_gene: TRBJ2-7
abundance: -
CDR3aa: CASSFLDRGHEQYF
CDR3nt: TGTGCCAGCAGTTTCTTGGACAGGGGTCACGAGCAGTACTTC

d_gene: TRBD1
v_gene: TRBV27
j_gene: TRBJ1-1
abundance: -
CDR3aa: CASSPHRGRNTEAFF
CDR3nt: TGTGCCAGCAGCCCACACAGGGGAAGGAACACTGAAGCTTTCTTT

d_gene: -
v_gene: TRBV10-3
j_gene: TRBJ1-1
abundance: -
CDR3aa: CAISESRFMNTEAFF
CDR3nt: TGTGCCATCAGTGAGTCCCGTTTTATGAACACTGAAGCTTTCTTT

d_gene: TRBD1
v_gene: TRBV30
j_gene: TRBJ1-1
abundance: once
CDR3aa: CAWSVGTGGIGTEAFF
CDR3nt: TGTGCCTGGAGTGTAGGGACAGGGGGCATCGGCACTGAAGCTTTCTTT

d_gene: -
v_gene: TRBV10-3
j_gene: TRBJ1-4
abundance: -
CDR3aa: CAISEVGQGGEKLFF
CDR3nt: TGTGCCATCAGTGAGGTTGGGCAGGGAGGTGAAAAACTGTTTTTT

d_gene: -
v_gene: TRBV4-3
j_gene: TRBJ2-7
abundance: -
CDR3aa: CASSQERQRGYEQYF
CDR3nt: TGCGCCAGCAGCCAAGAGAGACAGAGGGGGTACGAGCAGTACTTC

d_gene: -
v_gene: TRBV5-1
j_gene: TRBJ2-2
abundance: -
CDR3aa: CASSFYAGVGTGELFF
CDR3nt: TGCGCCAGCAGCTTTTACGCAGGGGTCGGCACCGGGGAGCTGTTTTTT

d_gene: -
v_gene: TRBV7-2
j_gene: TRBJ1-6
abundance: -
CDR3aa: CASSTNRDYVGAYNSPLHF
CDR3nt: TGTGCCAGCAGCACAAACAGGGATTACGTCGGGGCTTATAATTCACCCCTCCACTTT

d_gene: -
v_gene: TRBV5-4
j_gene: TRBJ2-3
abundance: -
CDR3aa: CASSLSSLLKTSSSTDTQYF
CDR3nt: TGTGCCAGCAGCTTATCCAGTTTGCTCAAGACATCCTCTAGCACAGATACGCAGTATTTT

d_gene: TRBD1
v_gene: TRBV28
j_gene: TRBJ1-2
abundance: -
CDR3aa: CASSLSSATGARYGYTF
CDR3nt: TGTGCCAGCAGTTTATCCTCGGCGACAGGGGCCCGCTATGGCTACACCTTC

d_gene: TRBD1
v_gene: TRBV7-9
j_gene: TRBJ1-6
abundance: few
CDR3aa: CASSTGTGAPKALHF
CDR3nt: TGTGCCAGCAGCACAGGGACAGGGGCCCCAAAGGCCCTCCACTTT

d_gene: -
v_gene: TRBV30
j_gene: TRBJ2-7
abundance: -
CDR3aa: CAWSVVMQRAYEQYF
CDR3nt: TGTGCCTGGAGTGTAGTTATGCAGCGCGCCTACGAGCAGTACTTC

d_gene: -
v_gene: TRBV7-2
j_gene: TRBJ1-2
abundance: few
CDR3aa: CASSFLGGNYGYTF
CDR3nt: TGTGCCAGCAGCTTTTTAGGGGGAAACTATGGCTACACCTTC

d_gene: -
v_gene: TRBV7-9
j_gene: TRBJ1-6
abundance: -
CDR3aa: CASSPGQGLNSPLHF
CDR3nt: TGTGCCAGCAGCCCAGGTCAGGGACTCAATTCACCCCTCCACTTT

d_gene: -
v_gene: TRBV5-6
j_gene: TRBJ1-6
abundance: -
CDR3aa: CASSLYSYNSPLHF
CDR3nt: TGTGCCAGCAGCTTGTACAGCTATAATTCACCCCTCCACTTT